This T cell receptor (beta chain) was recovered during a study of T cells after posttransplantation cyclophosphamide. CDR1 and CDR2 from the germline V gene are SQVTM and ANQGSEA. The V and J ends lost 6 bases and 5 bases, in that order; junction bases with no gene match: 6. CDR3 length: 12 residues. Assay used: immunoSEQ multiplex PCR; TCRdb lists only in-frame clones, some missing. This repertoire shows about 52,000 clones, approximately 94% found once; its top ten account for about 3.1%. The rearrangement joins TRBV29-1 to TRBJ2-5; 7 nucleotides align to TRBD1. The origin of this receptor is a woman younger than 45 in good health and a related stem cell transplant donor. Sequencing was done on a sample of PBMCs. In nucleotides, the CDR3 is TGCAGCGTAGATGACAGGGAGGAGACCCAGTACTTC. This encodes CSVDDREETQYF.